This TCR beta chain originates from a study of cytomegalovirus exposure and HLA in healthy donors. As for the study in general: An analysis done earlier identified almost 120 million unique TCR beta sequences from about 179 million T cells.

The CDR3 runs 16 residues. Trimming removed 4 bases from V and 2 bases from J; junction bases left unmatched: 9. Germline V lookup: CDR1 SGHDT, CDR2 YYEEEE. 60 Vbeta and 13 Jbeta primers were used in PCR. Libraries were prepared by immunoSEQ multiplex PCR; TCRdb keeps only in-frame clonotypes and omits some of them. The profile shows about 90,000 clones, 62% of them singletons. This clone was seen a single time. Distinct nucleotide sequences in the sample also encode this CDR3. The gene calls are TRBV5-6 and TRBJ2-1; 7 positions agree with TRBD2. The sequenced sample consisted of PBMCs. The sequence came from a woman aged 30 to 39 in good health and CMV-seropositive. In DNA form, the CDR3 reads TGTGCCAGCAGCCCCTTAGCGGGCAGGGCCTACAATGAGCAGTTCTTC. Translation gives CASSPLAGRAYNEQFF. Full variable domain (rest looked up from reference TRBV5-6 and TRBJ2-1): DAGVTQSPTHLIKTRGQQVTLRCSPKSGHDTVSWYQQALGQGPQFIFQYYEEEERQRGNFPDRFSGHQFPNYSSELNVNALLLGDSALYLCASSPLAGRAYNEQFFGPGTRLTVL.